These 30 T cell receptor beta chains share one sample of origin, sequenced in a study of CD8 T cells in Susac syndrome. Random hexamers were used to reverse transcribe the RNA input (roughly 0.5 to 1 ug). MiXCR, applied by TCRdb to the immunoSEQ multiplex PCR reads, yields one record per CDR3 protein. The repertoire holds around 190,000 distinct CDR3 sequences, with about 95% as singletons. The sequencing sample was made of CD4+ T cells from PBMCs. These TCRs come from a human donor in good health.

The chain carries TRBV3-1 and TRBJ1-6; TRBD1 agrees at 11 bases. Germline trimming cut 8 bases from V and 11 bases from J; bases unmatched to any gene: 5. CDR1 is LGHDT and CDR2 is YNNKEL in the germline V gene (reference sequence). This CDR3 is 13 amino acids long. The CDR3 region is CASGTGGAPPLHF. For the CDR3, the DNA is TGTGCCAGCGGGACAGGGGGTGCCCCACCCCTCCACTTT.

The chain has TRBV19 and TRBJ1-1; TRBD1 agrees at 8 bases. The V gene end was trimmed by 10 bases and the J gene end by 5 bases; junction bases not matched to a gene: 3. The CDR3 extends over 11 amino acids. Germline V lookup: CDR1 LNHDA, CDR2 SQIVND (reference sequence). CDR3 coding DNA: TGTGCCACCCGGGACAGGACTGAAGCTTTCTTT. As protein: CATRDRTEAFF.

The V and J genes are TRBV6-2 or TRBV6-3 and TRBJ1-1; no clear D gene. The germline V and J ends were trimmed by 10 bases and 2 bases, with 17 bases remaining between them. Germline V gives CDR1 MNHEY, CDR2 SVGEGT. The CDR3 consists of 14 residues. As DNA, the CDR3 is TGTGCCACCAAGTGGGCAGGCGCCAACACTGAAGCTTTCTTT. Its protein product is CATKWAGANTEAFF.

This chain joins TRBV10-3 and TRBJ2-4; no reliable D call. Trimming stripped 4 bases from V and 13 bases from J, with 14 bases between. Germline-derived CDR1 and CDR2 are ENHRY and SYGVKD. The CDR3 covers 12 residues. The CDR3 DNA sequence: TGTGCCATCAGTGGTCCAGGATTAGGCCAGTACTTC. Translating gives CAISGPGLGQYF.

The CDR3 region has the DNA TGCAGTGTCGGGGCTATCACAGATACGCAGTATTTT. It translates to CSVGAITDTQYF. The chain uses TRBV20-1 and TRBJ2-3; D might be TRBD1 or TRBD2, each matching 5 bases. CDR1 and CDR2 (germline): DFQATT, SNEGSKA (reference sequence). Trimming left V 7 bases short and J 2 bases short, with 10 bases between. This CDR3 spans 12 amino acids.

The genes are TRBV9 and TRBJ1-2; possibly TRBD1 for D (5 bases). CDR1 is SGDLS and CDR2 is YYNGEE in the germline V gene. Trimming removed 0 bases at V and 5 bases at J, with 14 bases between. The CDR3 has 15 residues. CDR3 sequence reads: CASSVGRTQTYGYTF. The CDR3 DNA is TGTGCCAGCAGCGTAGGAAGGACACAGACTTATGGCTACACCTTC.

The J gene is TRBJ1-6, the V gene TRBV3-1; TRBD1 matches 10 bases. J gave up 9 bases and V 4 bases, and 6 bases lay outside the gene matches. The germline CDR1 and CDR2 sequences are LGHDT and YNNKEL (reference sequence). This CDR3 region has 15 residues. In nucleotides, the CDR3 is TGTGCCAGCAGCCCGCCCGGGACAGGGGTTTCACCCCTCCACTTT. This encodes CASSPPGTGVSPLHF.

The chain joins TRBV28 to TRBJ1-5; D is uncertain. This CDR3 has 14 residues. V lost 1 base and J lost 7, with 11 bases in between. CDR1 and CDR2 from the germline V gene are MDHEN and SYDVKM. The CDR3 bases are TGTGCCAGCAGTTTATTTGGGGTAGGGCAGCCCCAGCATTTT. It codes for CASSLFGVGQPQHF.

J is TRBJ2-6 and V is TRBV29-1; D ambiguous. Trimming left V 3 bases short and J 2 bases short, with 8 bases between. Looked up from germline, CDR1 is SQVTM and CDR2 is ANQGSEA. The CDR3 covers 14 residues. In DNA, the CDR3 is TGCAGCGTTGAGGTGGCGACTGGGGCCAACGTCCTGACTTTC. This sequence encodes CSVEVATGANVLTF.

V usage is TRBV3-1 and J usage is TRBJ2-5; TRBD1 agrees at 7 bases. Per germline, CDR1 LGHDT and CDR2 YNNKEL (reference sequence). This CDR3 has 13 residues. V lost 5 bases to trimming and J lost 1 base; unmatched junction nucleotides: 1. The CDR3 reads CASSDRVQETQYF. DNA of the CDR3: TGTGCCAGCAGCGACAGGGTCCAAGAGACCCAGTACTTC.

The CDR3 DNA reads as TGTGCCAGCACCAAAGGGGGGCCGGATCAGCCCCAGCATTTT. It translates to CASTKGGPDQPQHF. The V call is TRBV12-3 or TRBV12-4, the J call TRBJ1-5, with a possible D match to TRBD1 (6 bases). V was trimmed by 7 bases and J by 5 bases, leaving 15 bases between them. This CDR3 spans 14 amino acids.

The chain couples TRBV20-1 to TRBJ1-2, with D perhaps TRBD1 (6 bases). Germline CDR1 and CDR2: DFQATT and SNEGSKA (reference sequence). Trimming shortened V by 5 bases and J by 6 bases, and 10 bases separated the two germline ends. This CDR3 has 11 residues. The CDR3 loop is CSARPGDGYTF. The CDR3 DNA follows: TGCAGTGCTCGTCCAGGGGATGGCTACACCTTC.

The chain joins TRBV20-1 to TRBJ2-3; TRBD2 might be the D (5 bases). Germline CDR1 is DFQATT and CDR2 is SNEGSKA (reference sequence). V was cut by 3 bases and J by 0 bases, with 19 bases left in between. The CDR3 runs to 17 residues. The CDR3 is CSASPAGYIKSTDTQYF. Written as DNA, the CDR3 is TGCAGTGCTAGCCCTGCGGGCTATATAAAGAGCACAGATACGCAGTATTTT.

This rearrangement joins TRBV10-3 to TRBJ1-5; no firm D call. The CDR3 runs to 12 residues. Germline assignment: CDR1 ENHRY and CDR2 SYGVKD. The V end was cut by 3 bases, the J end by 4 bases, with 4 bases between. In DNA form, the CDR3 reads TGTGCCATCAGTGAAACTAATCAGCCCCAGCATTTT. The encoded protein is CAISETNQPQHF.

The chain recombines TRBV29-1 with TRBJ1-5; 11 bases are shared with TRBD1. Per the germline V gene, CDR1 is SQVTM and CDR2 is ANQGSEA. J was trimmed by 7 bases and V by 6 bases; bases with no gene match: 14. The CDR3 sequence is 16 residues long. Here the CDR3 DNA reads TGCAGCGTGGACTCCGGGACAGGGGGGGCCGGGCAGCCCCAGCATTTT. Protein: CSVDSGTGGAGQPQHF.

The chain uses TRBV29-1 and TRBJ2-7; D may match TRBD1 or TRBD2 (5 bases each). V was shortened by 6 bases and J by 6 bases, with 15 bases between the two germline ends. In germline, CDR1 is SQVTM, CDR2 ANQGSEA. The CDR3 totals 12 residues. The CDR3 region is CSVRLAGGEQYV. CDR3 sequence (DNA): TGCAGCGTGAGGCTCGCTGGGGGCGAGCAGTACGTC.

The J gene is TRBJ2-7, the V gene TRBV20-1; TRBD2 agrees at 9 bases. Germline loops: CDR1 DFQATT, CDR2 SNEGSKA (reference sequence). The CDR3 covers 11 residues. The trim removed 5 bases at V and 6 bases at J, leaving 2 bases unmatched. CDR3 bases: TGCAGTGCTTCTAGCGGGACCGAGCAGTACGTC. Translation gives CSASSGTEQYV.

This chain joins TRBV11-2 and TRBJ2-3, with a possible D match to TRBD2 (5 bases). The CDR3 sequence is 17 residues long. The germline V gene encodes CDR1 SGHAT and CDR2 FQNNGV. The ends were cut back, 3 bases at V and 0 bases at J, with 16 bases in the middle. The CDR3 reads CASSFSWLGASTDTQYF. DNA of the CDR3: TGTGCCAGCAGCTTTTCATGGTTGGGAGCTAGCACAGATACGCAGTATTTT.

For the CDR3, the DNA is TGTGCCAGCAGTAACCTACAGGGGCGGACTGAAGCTTTCTTT. Translated, it gives CASSNLQGRTEAFF. V and J are TRBV27 and TRBJ1-1; 7 bases are shared with TRBD1. CDR1 is MNHEY, CDR2 SMNVEV, per germline (reference sequence). The CDR3 is 14 residues long. Trimming cost V 5 bases and J 5 bases; bases outside gene matches: 8.

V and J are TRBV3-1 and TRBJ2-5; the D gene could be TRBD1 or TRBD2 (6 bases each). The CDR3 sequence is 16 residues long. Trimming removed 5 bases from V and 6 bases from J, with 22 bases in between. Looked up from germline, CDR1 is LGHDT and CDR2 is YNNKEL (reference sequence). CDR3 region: CASSASRRRGLKTQYF. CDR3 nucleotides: TGTGCCAGCAGCGCAAGTAGGAGGAGGGGGTTAAAGACCCAGTACTTC.

CDR3 residues: CSVGPSTDTQYF. DNA for the CDR3: TGCAGCGTTGGGCCTAGCACAGATACGCAGTATTTT. The chain has TRBV29-1 and TRBJ2-3; D is unresolved. The CDR3 has 12 residues. Germline V gene sequence: CDR1 SQVTM, CDR2 ANQGSEA. The V gene lost 4 bases and the J gene lost 0 bases, with 5 bases spanning the gap.

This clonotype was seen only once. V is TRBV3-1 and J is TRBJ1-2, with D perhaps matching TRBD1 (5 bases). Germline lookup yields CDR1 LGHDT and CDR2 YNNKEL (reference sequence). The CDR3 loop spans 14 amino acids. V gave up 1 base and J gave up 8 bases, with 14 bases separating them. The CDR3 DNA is TGTGCCAGCAGCCAAGTCCGCCAGGGCCGGGGCTACACCTTC. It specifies CASSQVRQGRGYTF.

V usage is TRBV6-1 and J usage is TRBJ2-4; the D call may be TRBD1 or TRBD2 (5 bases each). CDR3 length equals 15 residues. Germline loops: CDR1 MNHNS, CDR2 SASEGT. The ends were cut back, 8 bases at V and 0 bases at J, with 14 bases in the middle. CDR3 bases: TGTGCCAGCGAAGCCAGGGACCTAGCCAAAAACATTCAGTACTTC. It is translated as CASEARDLAKNIQYF.

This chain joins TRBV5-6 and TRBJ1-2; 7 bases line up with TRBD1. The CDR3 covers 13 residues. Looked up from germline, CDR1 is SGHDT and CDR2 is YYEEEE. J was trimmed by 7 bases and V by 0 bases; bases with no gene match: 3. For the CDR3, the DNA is TGTGCCAGCAGCTTGGCAGGGGGAAGTGGCTACACCTTC. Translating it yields CASSLAGGSGYTF.

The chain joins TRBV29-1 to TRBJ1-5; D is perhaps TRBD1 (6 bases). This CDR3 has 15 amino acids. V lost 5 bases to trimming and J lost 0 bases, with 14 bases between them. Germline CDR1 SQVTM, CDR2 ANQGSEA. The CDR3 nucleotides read TGCAGCGTTATACTACAGGGTTATAGCAATCAGCCCCAGCATTTT. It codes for CSVILQGYSNQPQHF.

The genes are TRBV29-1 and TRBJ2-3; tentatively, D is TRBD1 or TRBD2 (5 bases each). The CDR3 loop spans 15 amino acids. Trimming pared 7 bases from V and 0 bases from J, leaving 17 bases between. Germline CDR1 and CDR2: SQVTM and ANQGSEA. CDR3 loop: CSGGFGPRSTDTQYF. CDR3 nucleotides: TGCAGCGGGGGGTTCGGCCCCAGGAGCACAGATACGCAGTATTTT.

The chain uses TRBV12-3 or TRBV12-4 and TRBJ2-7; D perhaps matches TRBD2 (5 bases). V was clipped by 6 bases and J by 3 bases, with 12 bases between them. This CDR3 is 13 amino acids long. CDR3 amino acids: CASSWGERYEQYF. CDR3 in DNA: TGTGCCAGCAGCTGGGGAGAGCGCTACGAGCAGTACTTC.

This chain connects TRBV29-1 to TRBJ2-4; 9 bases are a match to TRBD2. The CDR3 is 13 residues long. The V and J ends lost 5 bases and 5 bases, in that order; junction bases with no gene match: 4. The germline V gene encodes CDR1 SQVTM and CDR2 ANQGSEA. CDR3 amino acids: CSVRLAVENIQYF. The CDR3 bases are TGCAGCGTTAGACTAGCGGTCGAAAACATTCAGTACTTC.

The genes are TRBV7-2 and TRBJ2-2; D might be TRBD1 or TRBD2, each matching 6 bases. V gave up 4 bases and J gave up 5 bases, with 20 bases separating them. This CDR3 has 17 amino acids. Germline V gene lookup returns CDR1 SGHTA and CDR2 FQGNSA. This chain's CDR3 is CASSSPHGRGPTGELFF. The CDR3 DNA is TGTGCCAGCAGCTCGCCTCATGGACGGGGGCCTACCGGGGAGCTGTTTTTT. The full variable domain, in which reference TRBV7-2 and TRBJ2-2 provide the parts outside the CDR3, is GAGVSQSPSNKVTEKGKDVELRCDPISGHTALYWYRQSLGQGLEFLIYFQGNSAPDKSGLPSDRFSAERTGGSVSTLTIQRTQQEDSAVYLCASSSPHGRGPTGELFFGEGSRLTVL.

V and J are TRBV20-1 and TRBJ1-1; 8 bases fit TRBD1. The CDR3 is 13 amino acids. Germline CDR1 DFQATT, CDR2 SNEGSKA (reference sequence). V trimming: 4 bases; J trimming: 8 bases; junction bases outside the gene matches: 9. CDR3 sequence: CSATLVDRGEAFF. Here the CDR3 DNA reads TGCAGTGCTACACTGGTTGACAGGGGAGAAGCTTTCTTT.